This T cell receptor (beta chain) was sequenced during a study of blood T cell repertoires in COVID-19. Study as a whole: The study drew acute and convalescent COVID-19 samples from the United States, Italy and Spain.

Per the original data handling: The authors estimated nucleated cell counts from reference gene primer amplification. Data came from immunoSEQ multiplex PCR; TCRdb stores just in-frame clones and leaves some out. V, J and clone size were drawn from that table, and D and trimming were deduced from the DNA. Of over 250,000 clones in the sample, around 87% were seen once. In this sample, this clone turned up a few times. Among Cohort 3 donors, those recovered had two negative PCRs, clearance, or symptom resolution. V lost 4 bases and J 1 base, leaving 2 bases between the germline ends. The CDR3 is made up of 11 amino acids. Germline V gives CDR1 SGHRS, CDR2 YFSETQ.

The gene calls are TRBV5-1 and TRBJ2-5; D ambiguous. The clonotype comes from a woman in her twenties or thirties who had recovered from COVID-19. The sequenced sample consisted of PBMCs or T cells enriched from blood (not recorded which). CDR3 nucleotides: TGCGCCAGCAGCCTCCAAGAGACCCAGTACTTC. It codes for CASSLQETQYF.